This T cell receptor beta chain was sequenced during a study of blood T cell repertoires in COVID-19 (dated by TCRdb to 2018 to 2021). About the investigation overall: The collaborator samples originated in the United States, Italy and Spain and spanned the acute and convalescent phases of COVID-19. A de-identified subject ID, COVID-19 status, age in years and sex were almost always included in the sample metadata. Samples came from the ongoing ImmuneRACE study (first 160 participants) plus 1,254 subjects from 6 global collaborators. The prospective study material was composed of cDNA or gDNA derived from T cells, B-cell-depleted T cells, or PBMCs. Subjects who had been exposed to COVID-19, were actively infected with it, or had recovered from it provided the deeply sampled blood TCRbeta repertoires that made up the dataset. HLA class I and class II types, where available, came from metadata supplied by the sample provider rather than from assay-based typing. The repertoires were released in a freely available public database intended as a resource for research on the immune response to SARS-CoV-2. Points the paper makes about the study in general: The amount of clinical and demographic metadata varied by source and participant and was provided uncurated.

Regarding this clone: The antigen this receptor binds is unknown. Base-call qualities are not available, and no considerably larger clone is one nucleotide away.

Samples from volunteer blood donors who had recovered from COVID-19 were contributed by a second Seattle source. Whole blood was collected in K2EDTA tubes by collaborating institutions according to the institutions' own protocols. Collaborator samples were shipped for TCRbeta analysis as frozen whole blood, isolated PBMCs, or DNA extracted from either sample type. The immunoSEQ Assay, a bias-controlled multiplex PCR, was used to amplify TCRbeta CDR3 regions from genomic DNA. From the authors' description of their analysis: Within the assay, amplification of reference gene primers was used to estimate how many nucleated cells each sample contained. Sequence reads were collapsed and filtered to measure the absolute abundance of every unique TCRbeta CDR3 rearrangement. For each sample, productive Simpson clonality was calculated as the square root of Simpson's diversity index over productive rearrangements. As stored in TCRdb, this immuneACCESS dataset retains in-frame rearrangements with V and J assigned. A fraction of the clones does not appear; measured against another copy, unresolved V genes explain less than half of the discrepancy, and the remainder lacks a known reason. That table is the source of V, J and clone size, and D and trimming were worked out from the DNA. Here the sample has approximately 170,000 clones; approximately 85% occur a single time. Under 8.5% of the sample rests with the top ten.

In the germline V gene, CDR1 corresponds to KGHSH and CDR2 to LQKENI. The V and J ends are trimmed by 2 bases and 3 bases, leaving 7 bases between them. Its CDR3 holds 14 amino acids, cysteine through phenylalanine. Solely the CDR3 DNA is kept, with 42 bases framed from the first base. This TCR was recovered from a man aged 40-49 years who had recovered from COVID-19. The chain employs TRBV18 and TRBJ2-2, with the identity of the D gene unclear. The sequencing input was peripheral blood. The sequenced DNA: TGTGCCAGCTCACCAAGAGGTGACACCGGGGAGCTGTTTTTT. Its protein is CASSPRGDTGELFF.